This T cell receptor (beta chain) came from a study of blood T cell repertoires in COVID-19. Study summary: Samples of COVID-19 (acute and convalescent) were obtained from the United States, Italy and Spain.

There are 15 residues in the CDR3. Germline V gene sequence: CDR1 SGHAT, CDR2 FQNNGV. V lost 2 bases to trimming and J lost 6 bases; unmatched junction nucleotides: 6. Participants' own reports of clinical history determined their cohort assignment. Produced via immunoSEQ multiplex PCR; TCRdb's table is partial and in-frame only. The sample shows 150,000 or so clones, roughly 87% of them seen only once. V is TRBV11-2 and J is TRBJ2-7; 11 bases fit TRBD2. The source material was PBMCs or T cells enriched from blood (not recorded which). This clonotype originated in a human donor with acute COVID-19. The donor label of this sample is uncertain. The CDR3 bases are TGTGCCAGCAGCTTATTTAGCGGGGGGGCTGGCGAGCAGTACTTC. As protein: CASSLFSGGAGEQYF.